Following are 32 T cell receptor beta chains from one sample sequenced in a study of blood T cell repertoires in COVID-19. TCRdb's table, derived via immunoSEQ multiplex PCR, lists solely in-frame clones and lacks some. The table lists 250,000 to 350,000 clones, about 85% of them singletons, with roughly 2.7% in the top ten. The sample comprised PBMCs or T cells enriched from blood (not recorded which). The source of these receptors is a woman aged 45-65 years who had recovered from COVID-19.

The V gene is TRBV12-3 or TRBV12-4, the J gene TRBJ1-2; D unresolved. The CDR3 runs to 13 residues. The germline V and J ends were trimmed by 3 bases and 4 bases, with 9 bases remaining between them. The CDR3: CASSLNGAYGYTF. The CDR3 DNA is TGTGCCAGCAGTTTGAACGGAGCCTATGGCTACACCTTC.

This clone was seen more than once but under ten times. The rearrangement uses TRBV28 and TRBJ1-2; 7 positions agree with TRBD1. J was trimmed by 6 bases and V by 1 base; bases with no gene match: 8. CDR1 is MDHEN and CDR2 is SYDVKM in the germline V gene. The CDR3 runs 15 residues. CDR3 DNA sequence: TGTGCCAGCAGTTTATACCGGGACAGCTCAAATGGCTACACCTTC. Translated, it gives CASSLYRDSSNGYTF.

V is TRBV28 and J is TRBJ1-2; perhaps TRBD1 as D (6 bases). The CDR3 totals 14 residues. Trimming cost V 3 bases and J 8 bases, with 16 bases left between them. Germline values: CDR1 MDHEN, CDR2 SYDVKM. The CDR3 loop is CASSFGGRYGGYTF. The CDR3 region has the DNA TGTGCCAGCAGTTTTGGGGGCCGCTATGGGGGCTACACCTTC.

The chain couples TRBV3-1 (or the pseudogene TRBV3-2) to TRBJ2-3, with 7 bases fitting TRBD2. The germline V gene has CDR1 LGHDT and CDR2 YNNKEL (reference sequence). CDR3 size: 15 residues. Trimming cost V 6 bases and J 4 bases; bases outside gene matches: 10. CDR3 region: CASRPSTSAADTQYF. CDR3 coding DNA: TGTGCCAGCAGACCAAGCACTAGCGCGGCAGATACGCAGTATTTT.

This chain joins TRBV7-3 and TRBJ2-1, with 7 bases aligning to TRBD1. This CDR3 has 13 amino acids. Germline V CDR1 and CDR2: SGHTA, FQGTGA. Trimming at V came to 1 base and at J to 13 bases, leaving 7 bases not matched to a gene. The CDR3 nucleotides read TGTGCCAGCAGCTTAATAGGGGGCGATCCCCAGTTCTTC. Protein sequence: CASSLIGGDPQFF.

The chain is built from TRBV12-3 or TRBV12-4 and TRBJ2-2; no firm D call. This CDR3 comprises 12 residues. Trimming cost V 3 bases and J 7 bases, with 6 bases left between them. The DNA of the CDR3 is TGTGCCAGCAGTTTTTCGGGCGGGGAGCTGTTTTTT. This encodes CASSFSGGELFF.

The chain joins TRBV5-1 to TRBJ2-2, with D possibly being TRBD2 (5 bases). The germline V and J ends were trimmed by 1 base and 3 bases, with 13 bases remaining between them. This CDR3 comprises 16 residues. Germline CDR1 and CDR2: SGHRS and YFSETQ. The CDR3 DNA sequence: TGCGCCAGCAGCTTGACTGCTAGGACTTACACCGGGGAGCTGTTTTTT. Residues: CASSLTARTYTGELFF.

This sequence joins TRBV7-2 and TRBJ2-3; D possibly corresponds to TRBD2 (5 bases). This CDR3 is 15 amino acids long. V was trimmed by 2 bases and J by 4 bases, leaving 13 bases between them. The V gene's germline CDR1 is SGHTA and CDR2 FQGNSA. The CDR3 region is CASSLWATSADTQYF. As DNA, the CDR3 is TGTGCCAGCAGCTTATGGGCTACTAGTGCAGATACGCAGTATTTT. Complete variable domain (other parts from reference TRBV7-2 and TRBJ2-3): GAGVSQSPSNKVTEKGKDVELRCDPISGHTALYWYRQSLGQGLEFLIYFQGNSAPDKSGLPSDRFSAERTGGSVSTLTIQRTQQEDSAVYLCASSLWATSADTQYFGPGTRLTVL.

The chain recombines TRBV12-3 or TRBV12-4 with TRBJ1-1; TRBD1 might be the D (5 bases). The CDR3 totals 13 residues. V shed 5 bases and J shed 2 bases, with 9 bases lying between them. In nucleotides, the CDR3 is TGTGCCAGCAGTCTCGGGACTAACACTGAAGCTTTCTTT. Translated: CASSLGTNTEAFF.

The chain uses TRBV27 and TRBJ2-1; 10 bases are shared with TRBD2. The CDR3 totals 14 residues. Germline V CDR1 and CDR2: MNHEY, SMNVEV (reference sequence). Trimming took 0 bases from V and 9 from J; bases not matched to a gene: 2. The CDR3 loop is CASSLSGLAREQFF. The CDR3 DNA reads TGTGCCAGCAGTTTATCGGGACTAGCGCGTGAGCAGTTCTTC.

This clone was observed once. The V and J genes are TRBV7-8 and TRBJ1-3, with a possible D match to TRBD1 (5 bases). This CDR3 comprises 17 residues. Germline V gene lookup returns CDR1 SGHVS and CDR2 FQNEAQ. V was pared by 2 bases and J by 1 base, with 15 bases between. CDR3 sequence reads: CASSLYWGRGSGNTIYF. The CDR3, as DNA: TGTGCCAGCAGCTTATACTGGGGAAGGGGATCTGGAAACACCATATATTTT.

As to this clone: Different DNA sequences within this sample yield the same CDR3. V and J are TRBV27 and TRBJ2-7; 11 bases agree with TRBD1. V lost 3 bases and J lost 3; bases outside the gene matches: 1. The CDR3 has 14 amino acids. Germline assignment: CDR1 MNHEY and CDR2 SMNVEV (reference sequence). This CDR3 is CASSFGTGGYEQYF. DNA of the CDR3: TGTGCCAGCAGTTTCGGGACAGGGGGCTACGAGCAGTACTTC.

The chain recombines TRBV30 with TRBJ2-6; possible D gene TRBD2, 5 bases. The CDR3 length is 15 residues. V gave up 2 bases and J gave up 0 bases, with 8 bases separating them. CDR1 GTSNPN and CDR2 SVGIG come from the germline V gene (reference sequence). CDR3 loop: CAWSPGVSGANVLTF. CDR3 DNA sequence: TGTGCCTGGAGTCCCGGGGTCTCTGGGGCCAACGTCCTGACTTTC.

The V gene is TRBV18, the J gene TRBJ1-2; D ambiguous. Trimming removed 2 bases at V and 8 bases at J, with 18 bases between. CDR3 length: 15 residues. Germline values: CDR1 KGHSH, CDR2 LQKENI. CDR3 in DNA: TGTGCCAGCTCACCAGTTGTTAGCCAGAAAGTGGGCTACACCTTC. It specifies CASSPVVSQKVGYTF. Full variable domain (missing parts from reference TRBV18 and TRBJ1-2): NAGVMQNPRHLVRRRGQEARLRCSPMKGHSHVYWYRQLPEEGLKFMVYLQKENIIDESGMPKERFSAEFPKEGPSILRIQQVVRGDSAAYFCASSPVVSQKVGYTFGSGTRLTVV.

The chain has TRBV18 and TRBJ1-2; TRBD1 matches at 10 bases. V was clipped by 5 bases and J by 8 bases; unmatched bases: 8. Germline lookup yields CDR1 KGHSH and CDR2 LQKENI. The length of the CDR3 is 14 residues. DNA of the CDR3: TGTGCCAGCTCATCGACAGGGGGCACTGGCGGCTACACCTTC. Translation gives CASSSTGGTGGYTF.

The chain is built from TRBV5-6 and TRBJ2-7; tentatively, D is TRBD1 (5 bases). With 1 base removed from V and 3 bases from J, the gap between germline ends came to 14 bases. CDR1 and CDR2 (germline): SGHDT, YYEEEE. The CDR3 has 15 amino acids. CDR3 in amino acids: CASSLFSVGDYEQYF. As DNA, the CDR3 is TGTGCCAGCAGCTTGTTTTCGGTAGGGGACTACGAGCAGTACTTC.

V and J are TRBV4-2 and TRBJ2-1; D not certain. Germline V gene sequence: CDR1 LGHNA, CDR2 YNFKEQ. This CDR3 contains 15 residues. Trimming cost V 1 base and J 8 bases, with 15 bases left between them. CDR3 in amino acids: CASSQVLVPSDEQFF. Written as DNA, the CDR3 is TGTGCCAGCAGCCAAGTTCTCGTGCCGAGTGATGAGCAGTTCTTC.

This chain joins TRBV3-1 (or the pseudogene TRBV3-2) and TRBJ2-2, with 11 bases fitting TRBD2. Germline V gene lookup returns CDR1 LGHDT and CDR2 YNNKEL (reference sequence). The CDR3 runs 17 residues. With V trimmed by 3 bases and J by 5 bases, 8 bases remained unmatched. The CDR3 DNA reads TGTGCCAGCAGCCACCCTCTAGCGGGGGGTGGTACCGGGGAGCTGTTTTTT. This gives the protein CASSHPLAGGGTGELFF.

This rearrangement joins TRBV5-4 to TRBJ1-2, with 8 nucleotides matching TRBD1. This CDR3 comprises 13 residues. With V trimmed by 5 bases and J by 2 bases, 2 bases remained unmatched. Germline-derived CDR1 and CDR2 are SGHNT and YYREEE (reference sequence). This CDR3 is CASRRTGNYGYTF. Written as DNA, the CDR3 is TGTGCCAGCAGGCGGACAGGGAACTATGGCTACACCTTC. The complete variable domain, with remaining parts taken from reference TRBV5-4 and TRBJ1-2, reads ETGVTQSPTHLIKTRGQQVTLRCSSQSGHNTVSWYQQALGQGPQFIFQYYREEENGRGNFPPRFSGLQFPNYSSELNVNALELDDSALYLCASRRTGNYGYTFGSGTRLTVV.

The gene calls are TRBV7-9 and TRBJ2-7; D gene ambiguous. Germline-derived CDR1 and CDR2 are SEHNR and FQNEAQ (reference sequence). V was cut by 3 bases and J by 0 bases, with 18 bases left in between. The CDR3 loop spans 17 amino acids. The CDR3, as DNA: TGTGCCAGCAGCTTCAGAGGTGGAAGGCGTGACTCCTACGAGCAGTACTTC. Its translation: CASSFRGGRRDSYEQYF.

This chain joins TRBV5-1 and TRBJ2-2; D possibly corresponds to TRBD1 (6 bases). Germline CDR1 reads SGHRS; CDR2 reads YFSETQ. Trimming removed 2 bases at V and 1 base at J, with 9 bases between. The CDR3 is made up of 15 amino acids. The CDR3: CASSLAGENTGELFF. CDR3 nucleotides: TGCGCCAGCAGCTTAGCAGGGGAGAACACCGGGGAGCTGTTTTTT.

This chain links TRBV9 with TRBJ2-3; a weak D match, TRBD1 (6 bases). CDR1 SGDLS and CDR2 YYNGEE come from the germline V gene. Trimming removed 3 bases from V and 1 base from J, with 9 bases in between. This CDR3 is 14 amino acids long. In DNA, the CDR3 is TGTGCCAGCAGCGCTCGACAGGGCACAGATACGCAGTATTTT. As protein: CASSARQGTDTQYF.

This clone appeared a single time. The gene calls are TRBV5-1 and TRBJ1-2; 12 bases line up with TRBD1. Germline V gene sequence: CDR1 SGHRS, CDR2 YFSETQ. The V segment lost 4 bases and the J segment 6 bases; nucleotides outside the gene matches: 4. The CDR3 contains 14 residues. The CDR3 sequence is CASSPGQGANGYTF. The CDR3 region has the DNA TGCGCCAGCAGCCCGGGACAGGGGGCCAATGGCTACACCTTC.

V gene TRBV9 combines with J gene TRBJ2-3; maybe TRBD2 (6 bases). Trimming left V 2 bases short and J 4 bases short, with 14 bases between. CDR3 length: 15 residues. In germline, CDR1 is SGDLS, CDR2 YYNGEE. The CDR3 DNA follows: TGTGCCAGCAGCGTTAGTAGCGGTAATTCAGATACGCAGTATTTT. Its translation is CASSVSSGNSDTQYF.

The chain recombines TRBV11-2 with TRBJ2-5, with D possibly being TRBD2 (5 bases). V gave up 3 bases and J gave up 5 bases, with 10 bases separating them. This CDR3 has 13 residues. Germline CDR1 reads SGHAT; CDR2 reads FQNNGV. The CDR3 loop reads CASSFGGPETQYF. CDR3 DNA: TGTGCCAGCAGCTTCGGAGGCCCTGAGACCCAGTACTTC.

This chain connects TRBV15 to TRBJ1-4, with D tentatively TRBD1 (6 bases). This CDR3 comprises 15 residues. The V and J ends lost 5 bases and 5 bases respectively, with 15 bases between them. The V gene's germline CDR1 is LNHNV and CDR2 YYDKDF (reference sequence). The CDR3 region has the DNA TGTGCCACCAGCGAATACAGGGTGAGGAATGAAAAACTGTTTTTT. Translating it yields CATSEYRVRNEKLFF.

V usage is TRBV5-1 and J usage is TRBJ1-2; 9 positions match TRBD1. The CDR3 sequence is 14 residues long. V was pared by 0 bases and J by 6 bases, with 3 bases of the junction left unmatched. Germline CDR1 is SGHRS and CDR2 is YFSETQ. The CDR3 here is CASSLEGTGHGYTF. CDR3 in DNA: TGCGCCAGCAGCTTGGAAGGGACAGGGCATGGCTACACCTTC.

V gene TRBV24-1 combines with J gene TRBJ2-1, with 11 bases lining up with TRBD1. The CDR3 extends over 16 amino acids. Germline assignment: CDR1 KGHDR and CDR2 SFDVKD. With V trimmed by 5 bases and J by 3 bases, 5 bases remained unmatched. CDR3 nucleotides: TGTGCCACCAGTGGTACCGGGACAGGGGGCTACAATGAGCAGTTCTTC. Translating it yields CATSGTGTGGYNEQFF.

The V gene is TRBV13, the J gene TRBJ2-3; maybe TRBD2 (5 bases). This CDR3 has 14 amino acids. Germline V gene data show CDR1 as PRHDT and CDR2 as FYEKMQ (reference sequence). The germline V and J ends were trimmed by 4 bases and 1 base, with 9 bases remaining between them. The CDR3 sequence: CASSSISGTDTQYF. For the CDR3, the DNA is TGTGCCAGCAGCTCGATTAGCGGCACAGATACGCAGTATTTT.

This clone appeared once. The J gene is TRBJ2-1, the V gene TRBV29-1; TRBD1 agrees at 10 bases. Looked up from germline, CDR1 is SQVTM and CDR2 is ANQGSEA. This CDR3 spans 12 amino acids. Trimming removed 7 bases from V and 6 bases from J; junction bases left unmatched: 3. Written as DNA, the CDR3 is TGCAGCGGGGGGACAGGGGCCAATGAGCAGTTCTTC. It specifies CSGGTGANEQFF.

The chain has TRBV4-1 and TRBJ2-7, with a weak D call TRBD2 (5 bases). CDR3 length equals 13 residues. The germline CDR1 and CDR2 sequences are MGHRA and YSYEKL. The ends were cut back, 0 bases at V and 6 bases at J, with 9 bases in the middle. The CDR3 DNA follows: TGCGCCAGCAGCCAAGAAGTGGCGGGCGAGCAGTACTTC. Its translation is CASSQEVAGEQYF.

V usage is TRBV5-1 and J usage is TRBJ2-3, with TRBD1 as a possible D gene (6 bases). CDR1 SGHRS and CDR2 YFSETQ come from the germline V gene. With 4 bases removed from V and 3 bases from J, the gap between germline ends came to 15 bases. CDR3 length: 15 amino acids. The CDR3 spells CASSPQQGKTDTQYF. CDR3 in DNA: TGCGCCAGCAGCCCCCAACAGGGTAAAACAGATACGCAGTATTTT.